The 32 T cell receptor beta chains below come from one sample, sequenced in a study of a mutant IDH1 vaccine in newly diagnosed glioma. TCRdb's table, derived via immunoSEQ multiplex PCR, lists solely in-frame clones and lacks some. The table lists some 130,000 clones, about four fifths of them singletons. These receptors lack a known antigen. Time point noted: week 11, during vaccination. Vaccination comprised doses that each held 300 ug of mutant IDH1 20-mer peptide, plus topical imiquimod. The specimen comprised PBMCs, sampled from a glioma patient whose treatment included an IDH1 peptide vaccine. All receptors derive from a man aged 35 to 55 with glioma.

This chain joins TRBV19 and TRBJ2-1; TRBD2 matches 11 bases. Trimming removed 1 base from V and 5 bases from J; junction bases left unmatched: 10. CDR3 length: 18 residues. From germline, CDR1 is LNHDA and CDR2 SQIVND (reference sequence). CDR3: CASSIALMTSGVHNEQFF. As DNA, the CDR3 is TGTGCCAGTAGTATAGCCCTCATGACTAGCGGGGTTCACAATGAGCAGTTCTTC.

The rearrangement links TRBV5-4 to TRBJ2-7; the D is unclear. V lost 4 bases to trimming and J lost 1 base, with 6 bases between them. The CDR3 has 12 residues. Germline assignment: CDR1 SGHNT and CDR2 YYREEE (reference sequence). CDR3 amino acids: CASSRNSYEQYF. CDR3 nucleotide sequence: TGTGCCAGCAGCCGAAATTCCTACGAGCAGTACTTC.

The V call is TRBV5-1, the J call TRBJ1-4; D not certain. The CDR3 is made up of 15 amino acids. Germline lookup yields CDR1 SGHRS and CDR2 YFSETQ. Trimming stripped 4 bases from V and 8 bases from J, with 18 bases between. The CDR3 DNA reads TGCGCCAGCAGCCCCTTTGGGGATCTGACGGAAAAACTGTTTTTT. Encoded protein: CASSPFGDLTEKLFF.

This clone was observed a few times. The chain joins TRBV19 to TRBJ1-1; a possible D gene is TRBD1 (6 bases). The V gene's germline CDR1 is LNHDA and CDR2 SQIVND (reference sequence). With 0 bases removed from V and 4 bases from J, the gap between germline ends came to 9 bases. This CDR3 is built from 14 residues. The CDR3 reads CASSIDGGGTEAFF. CDR3 nucleotide sequence: TGTGCCAGTAGTATAGACGGAGGGGGCACTGAAGCTTTCTTT.

This chain connects TRBV7-6 to TRBJ2-5, with D maybe TRBD1 (5 bases). Germline CDR1 and CDR2: SGHVS and FNYEAQ. There are 14 residues in the CDR3. V shed 1 base and J shed 5 bases, with 11 bases lying between them. The CDR3 coding sequence is TGTGCCAGCAGCTTAGGTTCCAGGGTTGAGACCCAGTACTTC. It translates to CASSLGSRVETQYF.

Only a few counts were recorded for this clone. The rearrangement joins TRBV19 to TRBJ1-4, with no clear D. This CDR3 region has 13 residues. The germline CDR1 and CDR2 sequences are LNHDA and SQIVND (reference sequence). The germline V and J ends were trimmed by 6 bases and 5 bases, with 10 bases remaining between them. In DNA, the CDR3 is TGTGCCAGTAGCCGATACAAGAATGAAAAACTGTTTTTT. It encodes CASSRYKNEKLFF.

The chain employs TRBV18 and TRBJ2-7; no reliable D call. CDR3 size: 16 residues. The germline V gene encodes CDR1 KGHSH and CDR2 LQKENI. The ends were cut back, 4 bases at V and 1 base at J, with 17 bases in the middle. The DNA for the CDR3 is TGTGCCAGCTCACAAACCGTAGGGCTGGTATCCTACGAGCAGTACTTC. Translated: CASSQTVGLVSYEQYF.

The J gene is TRBJ1-2, the V gene TRBV18; 9 nucleotides align to TRBD1. V shed 1 base, J shed 7 bases, and the junction held 10 bases outside the gene matches. The CDR3 totals 16 residues. The germline V gene has CDR1 KGHSH and CDR2 LQKENI. The CDR3 sequence: CASSPLGLQGASGYTF. CDR3 DNA: TGTGCCAGCTCACCACTGGGTTTACAGGGGGCGAGTGGCTACACCTTC.

The chain is built from TRBV5-1 and TRBJ1-2; tentatively, D is TRBD1 (5 bases). V lost 0 bases and J 4 bases, leaving 19 bases between the germline ends. CDR1 is SGHRS, CDR2 YFSETQ, per germline. This CDR3 spans 17 amino acids. The CDR3 spells CASSLGSGKGWGYGYTF. The CDR3 coding sequence is TGCGCCAGCAGCTTGGGGTCAGGGAAAGGTTGGGGCTATGGCTACACCTTC. The entire variable domain, with the rest obtained from reference TRBV5-1 and TRBJ1-2, is as follows: KAGVTQTPRYLIKTRGQQVTLSCSPISGHRSVSWYQQTPGQGLQFLFEYFSETQRNKGNFPGRFSGRQFSNSRSEMNVSTLELGDSALYLCASSLGSGKGWGYGYTFGSGTRLTVV.

The V and J genes are TRBV18 and TRBJ2-1, with TRBD2 identical over 9 bases. The CDR3 is made up of 16 amino acids. Germline V gene data show CDR1 as KGHSH and CDR2 as LQKENI. J was trimmed by 0 bases and V by 1 base; bases with no gene match: 1. CDR3 sequence reads: CASSPLSGSSYNEQFF. CDR3 sequence (DNA): TGTGCCAGCTCACCACTTAGCGGGAGCTCCTACAATGAGCAGTTCTTC.

The chain links TRBV5-3 to TRBJ1-4, with D perhaps TRBD1 (5 bases). TRBV5-3 is noted as an ORF with a role that remains uncertain. Trimming cost V 10 bases and J 8 bases, with 18 bases left between them. This CDR3 region has 13 residues. The DNA of the CDR3 is TGTGCCCGGTTTCCCAGGGCGGGGGAAAAACTGTTTTTT. This translates into CARFPRAGEKLFF.

This clone was picked up one time. The V call is TRBV7-9, the J call TRBJ1-1, with 7 nucleotides matching TRBD1. The CDR3 spans 18 residues. The junction had 11 bases not matched to a gene; V was cut back by 0 bases and J by 1 base. The germline gives CDR1 SEHNR, CDR2 FQNEAQ (reference sequence). The CDR3 protein is CASSLALTSGTENTEAFF. The DNA of the CDR3 is TGTGCCAGCAGCTTAGCTTTAACTTCCGGGACAGAGAACACTGAAGCTTTCTTT.

The V gene is TRBV6-1, the J gene TRBJ2-2; D remains ambiguous. Trimming removed 5 bases from V and 3 bases from J, with 10 bases in between. CDR1 MNHNS and CDR2 SASEGT come from the germline V gene. The CDR3 extends over 14 amino acids. The CDR3 loop reads CASSLRLYTGELFF. The CDR3 bases are TGTGCCAGCAGTCTACGGCTATACACCGGGGAGCTGTTTTTT.

The chain links TRBV4-3 to TRBJ1-5, with 9 bases matching TRBD1. Germline CDR1 reads LGHNA; CDR2 reads YSLEER. There are 15 residues in the CDR3. With 2 bases clipped from V and 4 bases from J, the junction kept 3 bases outside the gene matches. Here the CDR3 reads CASSQQDRGNQPQHF. As DNA, the CDR3 is TGCGCCAGCAGCCAACAGGACAGGGGAAATCAGCCCCAGCATTTT.

V usage is TRBV27 and J usage is TRBJ1-5; perhaps TRBD1 as D (5 bases). This CDR3 spans 13 amino acids. V lost 4 bases, J lost 6 bases, and 10 bases lay in between. Germline values: CDR1 MNHEY, CDR2 SMNVEV (reference sequence). The CDR3 loop reads CASSSGGAQPQHF. CDR3 nucleotide sequence: TGTGCCAGCAGTTCGGGGGGAGCTCAGCCCCAGCATTTT.

This chain joins TRBV4-1 and TRBJ2-4, with a weak D call TRBD1 (6 bases). The CDR3 is 16 amino acids. V was clipped by 4 bases and J by 4 bases, with 17 bases between them. Germline V gives CDR1 MGHRA, CDR2 YSYEKL. The CDR3, as DNA: TGCGCCAGCAGCCCGACAACTACAGGGAAAAAAAACATTCAGTACTTC. Encoded protein: CASSPTTTGKKNIQYF.

The J gene is TRBJ2-3, the V gene TRBV5-6; possibly TRBD2 for D (6 bases). The CDR3 runs to 16 residues. CDR1 SGHDT and CDR2 YYEEEE come from the germline V gene. The V end was cut by 0 bases, the J end by 0 bases, with 11 bases between. The CDR3 DNA follows: TGTGCCAGCAGCTTGGGACGCGGGGCTAGCACAGATACGCAGTATTTT. It is translated as CASSLGRGASTDTQYF. The full variable domain, completed using reference TRBV5-6 and TRBJ2-3, is DAGVTQSPTHLIKTRGQQVTLRCSPKSGHDTVSWYQQALGQGPQFIFQYYEEEERQRGNFPDRFSGHQFPNYSSELNVNALLLGDSALYLCASSLGRGASTDTQYFGPGTRLTVL.

The chain links TRBV30 to TRBJ1-2; no clear D gene. V dropped 3 bases and J dropped 7 bases, with 24 bases sitting between them. The CDR3 runs to 16 residues. The germline CDR1 and CDR2 sequences are GTSNPN and SVGIG (reference sequence). CDR3 amino acids: CAWSEIYQVLSVGYTF. The CDR3 coding sequence is TGTGCCTGGAGCGAGATCTATCAGGTGTTATCCGTTGGCTACACCTTC.

For this clone: This specimen includes other DNA sequences encoding the same CDR3. The gene calls are TRBV30 and TRBJ2-3, with D possibly matching TRBD2 (5 bases). V lost 1 base to trimming and J lost 2 bases, with 10 bases between them. Germline V lookup: CDR1 GTSNPN, CDR2 SVGIG (reference sequence). The CDR3 is 14 amino acids. The CDR3 sequence: CAWSEDLITDTQYF. DNA of the CDR3: TGTGCCTGGAGTGAGGACTTGATCACAGATACGCAGTATTTT. Filled out from reference TRBV30 and TRBJ2-3, the complete variable domain reads SQTIHQWPATLVQPVGSPLSLECTVEGTSNPNLYWYRQAAGRGLQLLFYSVGIGQISSEVPQNLSASRPQDRQFILSSKKLLLSDSGFYLCAWSEDLITDTQYFGPGTRLTVL.

The chain joins TRBV6-5 to TRBJ2-7; D tentatively fits TRBD1 or TRBD2 (5 bases each). The ends were cut back, 5 bases at V and 4 bases at J, with 15 bases in the middle. This CDR3 comprises 14 residues. Germline CDR1 reads MNHEY; CDR2 reads SVGAGI. The CDR3 DNA reads TGTGCCAGCAGTGAATTGGGGGACGTATACGAGCAGTACTTC. Residues: CASSELGDVYEQYF.

For the CDR3, the DNA is TGTGCCTGGAGTTTGCCTAACTATGGCTACACCTTC. It encodes CAWSLPNYGYTF. The rearrangement links TRBV30 to TRBJ1-2, with D uncertain. The CDR3 consists of 12 residues. Trimming shortened V by 2 bases and J by 0 bases, and 4 bases separated the two germline ends. CDR1 and CDR2 from the germline V gene are GTSNPN and SVGIG (reference sequence).

This clone was counted a single time. The chain combines TRBV18 with TRBJ1-4, with TRBD1 matching over 7 bases. The CDR3 has 14 amino acids. Trimming took 3 bases from V and 5 from J; bases not matched to a gene: 3. Per germline, CDR1 KGHSH and CDR2 LQKENI. The DNA of the CDR3 is TGTGCCAGCTCACCGGGACAGCCAAATGAAAAACTGTTTTTT. Its protein product is CASSPGQPNEKLFF. Filled out from reference TRBV18 and TRBJ1-4, the complete variable domain reads NAGVMQNPRHLVRRRGQEARLRCSPMKGHSHVYWYRQLPEEGLKFMVYLQKENIIDESGMPKERFSAEFPKEGPSILRIQQVVRGDSAAYFCASSPGQPNEKLFFGSGTQLSVL.

A single count supports this clone. The chain has TRBV7-2 and TRBJ2-1; D is unresolved. Germline loops: CDR1 SGHTA, CDR2 FQGNSA. This CDR3 is 13 amino acids long. Trimming removed 2 bases at V and 10 bases at J, with 12 bases between. The CDR3 DNA reads as TGTGCCAGCAGCTTAAGGTTGAGTGGAGAGCAGTTCTTC. Protein: CASSLRLSGEQFF.

This clone turned up a few times. The rearrangement links TRBV4-2 to TRBJ1-2; no clear D gene. The germline gives CDR1 LGHNA, CDR2 YNFKEQ. Trimming took off 4 bases at V and 8 bases at J, with 14 bases between the two ends. CDR3 length: 13 residues. The CDR3 nucleotides are TGTGCCAGCAGCCCCCGTGGGCCGGGAGGCTACACCTTC. Protein: CASSPRGPGGYTF.

This clone was detected only a few times. This chain uses TRBV30 with TRBJ1-3, with D unresolved. This CDR3 spans 14 amino acids. V lost 2 bases, J lost 4 bases, and 12 bases lay in between. From germline, CDR1 is GTSNPN and CDR2 SVGIG (reference sequence). The CDR3 region is CAWSWSVQGNTIYF. CDR3 DNA sequence: TGTGCCTGGAGTTGGAGTGTTCAAGGAAACACCATATATTTT. Full variable domain (rest looked up from reference TRBV30 and TRBJ1-3): SQTIHQWPATLVQPVGSPLSLECTVEGTSNPNLYWYRQAAGRGLQLLFYSVGIGQISSEVPQNLSASRPQDRQFILSSKKLLLSDSGFYLCAWSWSVQGNTIYFGEGSWLTVV.

The chain uses TRBV18 and TRBJ2-2; TRBD2 matches 12 bases. J was trimmed by 4 bases and V by 0 bases; bases with no gene match: 3. The CDR3 has 17 residues. The germline gives CDR1 KGHSH, CDR2 LQKENI. The DNA of the CDR3 is TGTGCCAGCTCACCACCGACACTAGCGGGGGGCACCGGGGAGCTGTTTTTT. As protein: CASSPPTLAGGTGELFF.

The chain uses TRBV29-1 and TRBJ1-1, with D possibly being TRBD1 (6 bases). This CDR3 region has 15 residues. Trimming took off 4 bases at V and 2 bases at J, with 17 bases between the two ends. Germline CDR1 is SQVTM and CDR2 is ANQGSEA. DNA of the CDR3: TGCAGCGTTGTGCCCTCCTCGACAGGTAACACTGAAGCTTTCTTT. Translating it yields CSVVPSSTGNTEAFF.

The genes are TRBV28 and TRBJ1-1; the D gene is possibly TRBD1 (5 bases). The CDR3 runs 15 residues. Germline values: CDR1 MDHEN, CDR2 SYDVKM. V was shortened by 5 bases and J by 5 bases, with 18 bases between the two germline ends. The CDR3 bases are TGTGCCAGCAGTCCCTATTGGGGGAGGGATACTGAAGCTTTCTTT. Translation gives CASSPYWGRDTEAFF.

The chain links TRBV4-1 to TRBJ2-6; 9 bases fit TRBD1. J was trimmed by 1 base and V by 4 bases; bases with no gene match: 2. The CDR3 runs to 16 residues. CDR1 MGHRA and CDR2 YSYEKL come from the germline V gene. DNA of the CDR3: TGCGCCAGCAGCCGGACAGGGGAATCTGGGGCCAACGTCCTGACTTTC. Translation: CASSRTGESGANVLTF.

The chain links TRBV6-4 to TRBJ2-3; the match to TRBD2 covers 9 bases. The CDR3 spans 14 residues. Germline CDR1 reads MRHNA; CDR2 reads SNTAGT. V gave up 3 bases and J gave up 8 bases; unmatched junction bases: 6. The CDR3 reads CASSDIAGEGTQYF. The CDR3 coding sequence is TGTGCCAGCAGTGATATAGCGGGAGAGGGTACGCAGTATTTT.

This sequence joins TRBV30 and TRBJ2-3; D gene unclear. This CDR3 is built from 15 residues. The germline V and J ends were trimmed by 3 bases and 2 bases, with 15 bases remaining between them. The germline CDR1 and CDR2 sequences are GTSNPN and SVGIG (reference sequence). CDR3 sequence reads: CAWSYWTVLTDTQYF. The DNA of the CDR3 is TGTGCCTGGAGCTATTGGACCGTACTCACAGATACGCAGTATTTT.

CDR3 amino acids: CASSPSALSSYNEQFF. In nucleotides, the CDR3 is TGTGCCAGCAGCCCCAGCGCCCTCAGCTCCTACAATGAGCAGTTCTTC. The chain recombines TRBV7-9 with TRBJ2-1; D gene uncertain. Germline-derived CDR1 and CDR2 are SEHNR and FQNEAQ (reference sequence). V lost 5 bases to trimming and J lost 0 bases, with 14 bases between them. The CDR3 sequence is 16 residues long.